This T cell receptor beta chain was identified in a study of blood T cell repertoires in COVID-19. The method was immunoSEQ multiplex PCR; TCRdb's version includes in-frame clones alone and lacks a portion of them. The profile shows over 150,000 clones, around 90% of them singletons. V was cut by 8 bases and J by 6 bases, with 14 bases left in between. The CDR3 is 12 residues long. Germline assignment: CDR1 SGHRS and CDR2 YFSETQ. Sequenced sample: PBMCs or T cells enriched from blood (not recorded which). This receptor was identified in a woman aged 18 to 35 who had recovered from COVID-19. This sequence joins TRBV5-1 and TRBJ1-1; D uncertain. CDR3 DNA sequence: TGCGCCAGTTCGTCGGGAGGAGCTGAAGCTTTCTTT. As protein: CASSSGGAEAFF.